This T cell receptor (beta chain) was obtained from a study of T cells after yellow fever vaccination. To note about this clonotype: Its cognate antigen is unknown.

The germline gives CDR1 SGHAT, CDR2 FQNNGV. CDR3 length: 20 amino acids. Germline trimming cut 4 bases from V and 0 bases from J; bases unmatched to any gene: 18. Each CDR3 protein is one row after TCRdb ran MiXCR on the 5' RACE reads. Of a few hundred thousand distinct CDR3 sequences listed, less than 20% are singletons. General study findings and limits: Reappearing after the booster were most of the clones from primary vaccination (approximately 96% CD4, approximately 89% CD8).

This sample comprised PBMCs, obtained roughly 5 days after the first yellow fever vaccination. The receptor was isolated from a man younger than 30 who received the YFV17D yellow fever vaccine. This rearrangement joins TRBV11-2 to TRBJ2-3; 8 bases line up with TRBD1. The CDR3 sequence: CASSYNWAGQVRDSTDTQYF. The CDR3 region has the DNA TGTGCCAGCAGCTATAATTGGGCGGGACAGGTCCGAGACAGCACAGATACGCAGTATTTT. Variable domain in full (rest from reference TRBV11-2 and TRBJ2-3): EAGVAQSPRYKIIEKRQSVAFWCNPISGHATLYWYQQILGQGPKLLIQFQNNGVVDDSQLPKDRFSAERLKGVDSTLKIQPAKLEDSAVYLCASSYNWAGQVRDSTDTQYFGPGTRLTVL.